A selection of T cell receptor beta chains follows, all from one sample in a study of blood T cells in healthy people across ages. TCRdb reprocessed the 5' RACE reads via MiXCR and lists one record per CDR3 protein. The table includes about 690,000 distinct CDR3 sequences, roughly 43% detected once. The sequenced sample was blood. The receptors come from a man of 80 years or more in good health. Each CDR3 is given with its conserved first and last residue. D genes are given only for firm matches. Clone size is shown for a subset of rows, as once, few, many or a class of expanded clone.

cdr3_length	v_call	d_call	j_call	clone_size	cdr3_nt	cdr3_aa
15	TRBV6-2/TRBV6-3	NA	TRBJ2-1	few	TGTGCCAGCAGCAAGCTTAGAAGCTCCTACAATGAGCAGTTCTTC	CASSKLRSSYNEQFF
15	TRBV5-1	TRBD1	TRBJ1-2	few	TGCGCCAGCAGCCTGGGGACAGGGGAGAACTATGGCTACACCTTC	CASSLGTGENYGYTF
15	TRBV7-2	NA	TRBJ2-2	few	TGTGCCAGCAGCCGACAAAGGACGAACACCGGGGAGCTGTTTTTT	CASSRQRTNTGELFF
14	TRBV6-1	NA	TRBJ1-6	NA	TGTGCCAGCAGTGAAGCTTCGACCGGTACACCCCTCCACTTT	CASSEASTGTPLHF
17	TRBV25-1	NA	TRBJ2-1	NA	TGTGCCAGCAGTGAATATTACCCGGATTCACTGTACAATGAGCAGTTCTTC	CASSEYYPDSLYNEQFF
15	TRBV12-3/TRBV12-4	NA	TRBJ2-2	NA	TGTGCCAGCAGTTTATCTGGGATCGACACCGGGGAGCTGTTTTTT	CASSLSGIDTGELFF
13	TRBV4-3	NA	TRBJ2-7	NA	TGCGCCAGCAGCCAAGCTGCTGACTACGAGCAGTACTTC	CASSQAADYEQYF
14	TRBV9	NA	TRBJ2-4	many	TGTGCCAGCAGCGCCGGGGGACCTTCAAACATTCAGTACTTC	CASSAGGPSNIQYF
14	TRBV28	NA	TRBJ2-2	many	TGTGCCAGCAGTTTGGGTGGGAACACCGGGGAGCTGTTTTTT	CASSLGGNTGELFF
16	TRBV5-1	NA	TRBJ2-3	NA	TGCGCCAGCAGCTTGGGTGGGGTGTTTGCCACAGATACGCAGTATTTT	CASSLGGVFATDTQYF
15	TRBV7-8	TRBD1	TRBJ2-7	NA	TGTGCCAGCAGTAAGACCGGGACAGGGGGCTACGAGCAGTACTTC	CASSKTGTGGYEQYF
14	TRBV27	TRBD1	TRBJ1-2	NA	TGTGCCAGCTGCCGGGACAGGGGGCCTTCTGGCTACACCTTC	CASCRDRGPSGYTF
15	TRBV2	TRBD1	TRBJ1-5	few	TGTGCCAGCAGGTTACAGGGGAATAGCAATCAGCCCCAGCATTTT	CASRLQGNSNQPQHF
13	TRBV7-9	NA	TRBJ2-3	NA	TGTGCCAGCAGCTCACAGGGACACGGGACGCAGTATTTT	CASSSQGHGTQYF
15	TRBV25-1	TRBD2	TRBJ2-1	few	TGTGCCAGCAGTGAGACTAGCGGGAGGTCGAATGAGCAGTTCTTC	CASSETSGRSNEQFF
17	TRBV20-1	TRBD1	TRBJ2-6	many	TGCAGTGCCCAGATTCGGGACAGATACTCTGGGGCCAACGTCCTGACTTTC	CSAQIRDRYSGANVLTF
14	TRBV6-2/TRBV6-3	NA	TRBJ1-1	NA	TGTGCCAGCAGTTACCCAGCTTCCAACACTGAAGCTTTCTTT	CASSYPASNTEAFF
12	TRBV29-1	NA	TRBJ2-7	few	TGCAGCGTTGTCCCAGGGAACAATGAGCAGTACTTC	CSVVPGNNEQYF
11	TRBV2	NA	TRBJ2-7	NA	TGTGCCAGCAGTGAATGGGTAGGGCAGTACTTC	CASSEWVGQYF
17	TRBV20-1	TRBD2	TRBJ2-3	few	TGCAGTGCTAGAGATTACTGGACTAGCGGTAGCACAGATACGCAGTATTTT	CSARDYWTSGSTDTQYF